The entry that follows covers one TCR beta chain sequence. These data come from a study of PD-L1 blockade in urothelial cancer. Germline CDR1 reads MNHEY; CDR2 reads SVGAGI. V was cut by 2 bases and J by 6 bases, with 10 bases left in between. The CDR3 runs 14 residues. Clones were read by immunoSEQ multiplex PCR, and TCRdb kept only the in-frame ones, dropping some. The sample yields about 24,000 clones, almost 85% seen once. The sequencing used PBMCs, collected around atezolizumab (anti-PD-L1) treatment. The sequence came from a man aged 70-80 years with urothelial cancer. V and J are TRBV6-5 and TRBJ1-4, with a weak D call TRBD1 (5 bases). The CDR3 coding sequence is TGTGCCAGCAGTTACGGGGGGTGGGATGAAAAACTGTTTTTT. It is translated as CASSYGGWDEKLFF.